Below, one TCR beta chain is given with its context. This clonotype has only a few counts. Which antigen it targets is not known. No qualities accompany the bases; no much larger clone lies one base away. The V end loses 6 bases and the J end loses 1 base, and a stretch of 3 bases separates them. There are 11 amino acids in the CDR3, from cysteine to phenylalanine inclusive. Just CDR3 DNA is preserved here, 33 bases in frame from base 1. Per the germline V gene, MDHEN is the CDR1 and SYDVKM is the CDR2. This sample was included in a study of response to subunit inactivated influenza vaccine (dated by TCRdb to the late 2010s). A note on the overall study: Deep quantitative profiling of the T cell receptor repertoire was used in the study to follow responses to a trivalent subunit inactivated influenza vaccine. The research as a whole found: The authors proposed that each seasonal influenza vaccination may bring in only a limited number of new T cells.

The library was generated by RT-PCR. Sequencing took place on an Illumina HiSeq 2500. TCRdb passed the public sequencing reads through fastp at Q25 and MiXCR, retaining productive beta sequences. Each record represents a unique CDR3 protein, reported with the most common genes and DNA among its rows. This sample holds hundreds of thousands of distinct CDR3 sequences; 20% to 25% were observed only once. The top ten constitute about a tenth of the sample. The chain links TRBV28 with TRBJ1-1; the D gene assignment is ambiguous. The TCR was taken from a man in his fifties or sixties who received an inactivated influenza vaccine. Donor details come from another sample of the same person, matched by shared clones. The material sequenced was PBMCs from blood, taken about 19 months after vaccination. The CDR3 amino acid sequence is: CASRWNTEAFF. The DNA is as follows: TGTGCCAGCAGGTGGAACACTGAAGCTTTCTTT.